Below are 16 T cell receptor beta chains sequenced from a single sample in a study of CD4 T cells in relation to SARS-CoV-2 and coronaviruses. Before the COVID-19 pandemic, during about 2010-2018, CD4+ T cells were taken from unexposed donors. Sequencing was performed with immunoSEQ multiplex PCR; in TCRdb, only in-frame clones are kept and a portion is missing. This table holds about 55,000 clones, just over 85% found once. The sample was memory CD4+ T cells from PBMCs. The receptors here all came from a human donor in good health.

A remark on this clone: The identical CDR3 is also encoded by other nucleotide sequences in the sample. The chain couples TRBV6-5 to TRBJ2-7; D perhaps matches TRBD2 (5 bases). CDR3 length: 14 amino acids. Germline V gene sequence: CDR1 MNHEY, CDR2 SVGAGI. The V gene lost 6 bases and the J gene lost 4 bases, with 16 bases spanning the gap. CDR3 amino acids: CASSSGFGSYEQYF. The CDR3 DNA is TGTGCCAGCAGCTCGGGGTTTGGCAGTTACGAGCAGTACTTC.

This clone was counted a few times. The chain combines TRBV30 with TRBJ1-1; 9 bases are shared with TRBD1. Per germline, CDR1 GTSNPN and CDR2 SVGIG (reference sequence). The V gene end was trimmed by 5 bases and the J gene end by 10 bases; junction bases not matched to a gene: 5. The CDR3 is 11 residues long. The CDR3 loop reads CAWGTGRLAFF. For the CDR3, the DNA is TGTGCCTGGGGGACAGGGAGGTTAGCTTTCTTT.

The CDR3: CASSPWSGGFNTGELFF. The CDR3 bases are TGTGCCAGCTCACCATGGTCCGGGGGCTTTAACACCGGGGAGCTGTTTTTT. The chain is built from TRBV18 and TRBJ2-2, with D perhaps being TRBD1 or TRBD2 (6 bases each). This CDR3 has 17 amino acids. Germline CDR1 reads KGHSH; CDR2 reads LQKENI. Trimming pared 2 bases from V and 2 bases from J, leaving 15 bases between.

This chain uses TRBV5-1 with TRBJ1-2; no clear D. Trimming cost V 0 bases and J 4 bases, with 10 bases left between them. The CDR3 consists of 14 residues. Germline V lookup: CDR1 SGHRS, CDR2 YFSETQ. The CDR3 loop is CASSLDGFGYGYTF. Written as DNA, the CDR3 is TGCGCCAGCAGCTTGGATGGATTCGGCTATGGCTACACCTTC. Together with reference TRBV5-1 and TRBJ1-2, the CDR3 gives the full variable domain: KAGVTQTPRYLIKTRGQQVTLSCSPISGHRSVSWYQQTPGQGLQFLFEYFSETQRNKGNFPGRFSGRQFSNSRSEMNVSTLELGDSALYLCASSLDGFGYGYTFGSGTRLTVV.

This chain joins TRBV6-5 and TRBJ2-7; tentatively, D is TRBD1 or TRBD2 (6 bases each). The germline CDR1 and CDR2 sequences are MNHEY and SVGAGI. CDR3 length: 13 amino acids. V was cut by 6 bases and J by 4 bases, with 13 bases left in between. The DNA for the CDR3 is TGTGCCAGCAGGCGGGACACCCCTTACGAGCAGTACTTC. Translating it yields CASRRDTPYEQYF.

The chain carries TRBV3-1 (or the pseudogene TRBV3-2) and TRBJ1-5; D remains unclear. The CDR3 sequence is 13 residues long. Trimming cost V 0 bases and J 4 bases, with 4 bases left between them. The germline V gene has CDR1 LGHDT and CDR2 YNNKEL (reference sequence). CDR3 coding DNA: TGTGCCAGCAGCCAAGAGGCGAATCAGCCCCAGCATTTT. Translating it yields CASSQEANQPQHF.

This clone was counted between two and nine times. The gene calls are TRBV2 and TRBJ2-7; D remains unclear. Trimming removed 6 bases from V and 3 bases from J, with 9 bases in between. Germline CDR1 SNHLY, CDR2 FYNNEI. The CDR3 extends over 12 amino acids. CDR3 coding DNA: TGTGCCAGCAGGATGACGTACTACGAGCAGTACTTC. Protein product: CASRMTYYEQYF.

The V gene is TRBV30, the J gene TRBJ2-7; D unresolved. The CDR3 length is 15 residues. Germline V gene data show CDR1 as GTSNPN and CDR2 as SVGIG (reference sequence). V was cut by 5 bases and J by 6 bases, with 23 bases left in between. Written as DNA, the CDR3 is TGTGCCTGGGACCAAAGATCCGGTGGTTGGTCCGAGCAGTACTTC. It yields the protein CAWDQRSGGWSEQYF.

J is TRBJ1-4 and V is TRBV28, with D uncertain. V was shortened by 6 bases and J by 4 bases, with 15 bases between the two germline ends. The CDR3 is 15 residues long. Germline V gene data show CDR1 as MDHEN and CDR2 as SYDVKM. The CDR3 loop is CASRAPVGDNEKLFF. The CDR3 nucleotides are TGTGCCAGCAGGGCGCCCGTAGGAGATAATGAAAAACTGTTTTTT.

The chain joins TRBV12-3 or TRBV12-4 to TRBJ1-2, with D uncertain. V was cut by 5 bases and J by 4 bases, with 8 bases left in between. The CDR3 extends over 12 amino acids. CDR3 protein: CASSPSSYGYTF. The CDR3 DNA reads TGTGCCAGCAGTCCTTCCTCCTATGGCTACACCTTC.

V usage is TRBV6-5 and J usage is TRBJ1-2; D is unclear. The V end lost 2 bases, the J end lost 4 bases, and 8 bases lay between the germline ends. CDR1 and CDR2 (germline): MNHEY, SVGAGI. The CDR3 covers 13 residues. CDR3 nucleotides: TGTGCCAGCAGTTACGACGGCTTCTATGGCTACACCTTC. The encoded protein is CASSYDGFYGYTF.

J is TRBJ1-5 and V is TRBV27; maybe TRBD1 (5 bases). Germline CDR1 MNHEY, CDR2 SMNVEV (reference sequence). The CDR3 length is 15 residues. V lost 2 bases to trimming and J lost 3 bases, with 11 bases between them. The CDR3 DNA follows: TGTGCCAGCAGTTTAGTTGGGGGGAACAATCAGCCCCAGCATTTT. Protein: CASSLVGGNNQPQHF.

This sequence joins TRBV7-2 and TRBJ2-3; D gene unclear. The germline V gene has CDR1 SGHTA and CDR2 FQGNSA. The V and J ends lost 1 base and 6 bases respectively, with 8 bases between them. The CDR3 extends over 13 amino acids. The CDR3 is CASSLVSRDTQYF. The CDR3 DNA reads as TGTGCCAGCAGCTTAGTCTCTAGGGATACGCAGTATTTT.

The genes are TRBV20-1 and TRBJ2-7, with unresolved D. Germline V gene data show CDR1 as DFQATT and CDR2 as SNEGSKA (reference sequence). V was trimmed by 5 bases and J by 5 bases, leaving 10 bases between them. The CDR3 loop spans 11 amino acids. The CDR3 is CSAAPANEQYF. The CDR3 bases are TGCAGTGCTGCCCCGGCCAACGAGCAGTACTTC.

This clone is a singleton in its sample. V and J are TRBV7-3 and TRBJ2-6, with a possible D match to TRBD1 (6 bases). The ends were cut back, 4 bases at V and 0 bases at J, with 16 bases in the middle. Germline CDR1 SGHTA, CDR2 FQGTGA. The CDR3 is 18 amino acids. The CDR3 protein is CASSSRGGTNSGANVLTF. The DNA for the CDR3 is TGTGCCAGCAGCTCAAGAGGGGGTACGAACTCTGGGGCCAACGTCCTGACTTTC.

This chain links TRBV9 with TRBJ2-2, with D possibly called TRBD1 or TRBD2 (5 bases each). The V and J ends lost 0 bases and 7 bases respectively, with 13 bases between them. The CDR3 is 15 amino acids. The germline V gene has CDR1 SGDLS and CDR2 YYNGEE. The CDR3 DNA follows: TGTGCCAGCAGCGTAGAGGGACCCCGCTACGGGGAGCTGTTTTTT. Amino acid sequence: CASSVEGPRYGELFF.